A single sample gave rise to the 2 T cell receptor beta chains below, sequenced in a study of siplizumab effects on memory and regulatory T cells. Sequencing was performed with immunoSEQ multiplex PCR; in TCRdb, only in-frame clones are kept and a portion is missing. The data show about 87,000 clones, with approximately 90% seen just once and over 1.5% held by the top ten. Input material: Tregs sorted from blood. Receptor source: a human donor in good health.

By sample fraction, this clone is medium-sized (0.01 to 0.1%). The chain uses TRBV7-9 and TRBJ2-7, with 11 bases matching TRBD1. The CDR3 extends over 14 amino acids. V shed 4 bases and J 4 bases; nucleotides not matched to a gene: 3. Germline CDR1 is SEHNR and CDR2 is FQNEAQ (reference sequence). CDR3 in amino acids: CASSSRDRGYEQYF. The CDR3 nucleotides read TGTGCCAGCAGCTCCCGGGACAGGGGGTACGAGCAGTACTTC.

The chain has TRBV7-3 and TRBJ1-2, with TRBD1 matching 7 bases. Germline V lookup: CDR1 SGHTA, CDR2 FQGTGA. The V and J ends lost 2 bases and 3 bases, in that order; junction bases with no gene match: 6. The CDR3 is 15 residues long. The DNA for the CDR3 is TGTGCCAGCAGCTTACGGGCAGGGGGTGACTATGGCTACACCTTC. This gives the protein CASSLRAGGDYGYTF.